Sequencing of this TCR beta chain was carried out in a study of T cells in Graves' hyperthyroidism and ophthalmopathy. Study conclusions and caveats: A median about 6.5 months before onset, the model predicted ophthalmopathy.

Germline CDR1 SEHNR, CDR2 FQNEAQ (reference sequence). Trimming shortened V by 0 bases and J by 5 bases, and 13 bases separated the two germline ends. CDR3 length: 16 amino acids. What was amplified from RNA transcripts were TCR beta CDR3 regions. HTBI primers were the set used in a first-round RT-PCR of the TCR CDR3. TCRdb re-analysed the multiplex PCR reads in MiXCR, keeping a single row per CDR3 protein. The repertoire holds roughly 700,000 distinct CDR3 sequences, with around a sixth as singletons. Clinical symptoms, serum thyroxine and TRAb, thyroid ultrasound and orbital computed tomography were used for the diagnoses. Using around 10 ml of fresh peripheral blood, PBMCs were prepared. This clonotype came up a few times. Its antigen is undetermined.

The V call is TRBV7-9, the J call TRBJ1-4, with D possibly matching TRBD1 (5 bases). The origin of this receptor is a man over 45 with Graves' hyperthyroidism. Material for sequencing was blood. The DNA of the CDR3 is TGTGCCAGCAGCTTAGCCGTACAGGCTGGGAATGAAAAACTGTTTTTT. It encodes CASSLAVQAGNEKLFF.